The rows below give T cell receptor beta chains drawn from one sample of a study of molecular identifiers for immune sequencing clone quantification. Via MiXCR, TCRdb re-called the PCR reads, giving one row per CDR3 protein. The profile covers about half a million distinct CDR3 sequences, with about a fifth appearing a single time and 0.84% taken by the ten largest. Material for sequencing was naive CD8+ T cells from blood, with Jurkat cell RNA spiked in. All receptors derive from a human donor in good health. Some libraries in this study had Jurkat cell RNA spiked in. Each CDR3 is given with its conserved first and last residue. Fields, in order: CDR3 protein, CDR3 DNA, D gene, J gene, clone size, V gene. D genes are given only for firm matches. Some rows mark clone size as missing; the rest say once, few, many or name a class of expanded clone.

CDR3aa: CAISESVLGQGPYSEAFF; CDR3nt: TGTGCCATCAGTGAGTCTGTTTTGGGACAGGGGCCCTACTCTGAAGCTTTCTTT; d_gene: TRBD1; j_gene: TRBJ1-1; abundance: few; v_gene: TRBV10-3
CDR3aa: CASSLRQGVADTQYF; CDR3nt: TGTGCCAGCAGTTTGCGTCAGGGAGTCGCAGATACGCAGTATTTT; d_gene: NA; j_gene: TRBJ2-3; abundance: NA; v_gene: TRBV12-3/TRBV12-4
CDR3aa: CSARDPGGRQPQHF; CDR3nt: TGCAGTGCTAGAGATCCAGGGGGCCGGCAGCCCCAGCATTTT; d_gene: TRBD1; j_gene: TRBJ1-5; abundance: many; v_gene: TRBV20-1
CDR3aa: CSARDLGGYEQYF; CDR3nt: TGCAGTGCTAGAGATCTGGGGGGCTACGAGCAGTACTTC; d_gene: NA; j_gene: TRBJ2-7; abundance: NA; v_gene: TRBV20-1
CDR3aa: CATSSRTQYF; CDR3nt: TGTGCCACCTCGTCGAGGACCCAGTACTTC; d_gene: NA; j_gene: TRBJ2-5; abundance: NA; v_gene: TRBV6-2/TRBV6-3
CDR3aa: CASSSLRRGDGYTF; CDR3nt: TGTGCCAGCAGTTCGCTCCGCCGGGGCGACGGCTACACCTTC; d_gene: NA; j_gene: TRBJ1-2; abundance: NA; v_gene: TRBV28
CDR3aa: CARSLLEQYF; CDR3nt: TGTGCCAGAAGCCTCTTAGAGCAGTACTTC; d_gene: NA; j_gene: TRBJ2-7; abundance: NA; v_gene: TRBV5-3
CDR3aa: CASSLGQGAHTEAFF; CDR3nt: TGTGCCAGCAGCTTGGGACAGGGGGCGCATACTGAAGCTTTCTTT; d_gene: TRBD1; j_gene: TRBJ1-1; abundance: many; v_gene: TRBV7-9
CDR3aa: CATSYGGTEQYF; CDR3nt: TGTGCCACCAGTTACGGCGGGACCGAGCAGTACTTC; d_gene: NA; j_gene: TRBJ2-7; abundance: NA; v_gene: TRBV24-1
CDR3aa: CASAGSGYEQYF; CDR3nt: TGTGCCAGCGCTGGTTCCGGGTACGAGCAGTACTTC; d_gene: NA; j_gene: TRBJ2-7; abundance: many; v_gene: TRBV28
CDR3aa: CASSLPRDGSSYGYTF; CDR3nt: TGTGCCAGCAGTTTACCTCGGGACGGATCCAGCTATGGCTACACCTTC; d_gene: NA; j_gene: TRBJ1-2; abundance: NA; v_gene: TRBV28
CDR3aa: CASSLTTGDNIQYF; CDR3nt: TGTGCCAGCAGCTTGACGACAGGGGACAACATTCAGTACTTC; d_gene: TRBD1; j_gene: TRBJ2-4; abundance: many; v_gene: TRBV7-9
CDR3aa: CASSFHDQKETQYF; CDR3nt: TGTGCCAGCAGTTTTCACGATCAGAAAGAGACCCAGTACTTC; d_gene: NA; j_gene: TRBJ2-5; abundance: many; v_gene: TRBV12-3/TRBV12-4
CDR3aa: CASSLGLWGESTDTQYF; CDR3nt: TGTGCCAGCAGCTTAGGTCTTTGGGGCGAATCGACAGATACGCAGTATTTT; d_gene: NA; j_gene: TRBJ2-3; abundance: few; v_gene: TRBV7-6
CDR3aa: CASIHEGRDEQYF; CDR3nt: TGTGCCAGCATCCACGAGGGGAGGGACGAGCAGTACTTC; d_gene: TRBD2; j_gene: TRBJ2-7; abundance: many; v_gene: TRBV7-6
CDR3aa: CASRSTPVDTDTQYF; CDR3nt: TGTGCCAGCAGATCCACACCCGTTGACACAGATACGCAGTATTTT; d_gene: NA; j_gene: TRBJ2-3; abundance: many; v_gene: TRBV12-3/TRBV12-4
CDR3aa: CASSFMDRAAGELFF; CDR3nt: TGCGCCAGCAGCTTTATGGACAGGGCTGCCGGGGAGCTGTTTTTT; d_gene: TRBD1; j_gene: TRBJ2-2; abundance: NA; v_gene: TRBV5-1
CDR3aa: CASSSSGEGFEAFF; CDR3nt: TGTGCCAGCAGCTCCTCTGGGGAGGGGTTTGAAGCTTTCTTT; d_gene: NA; j_gene: TRBJ1-1; abundance: NA; v_gene: TRBV5-3